Here is one TCR beta chain with its context. A junction end diverges from the germline sequence, so it may reflect a read error. TCRdb passed the RT-PCR reads through MiXCR, listing each CDR3 protein once. Among a few hundred thousand distinct CDR3 sequences listed, 13% to 15% were seen once. The sample originates from a study of response to subunit inactivated influenza vaccine. CDR1 is SGHVS and CDR2 is FNYEAQ in the germline V gene. The CDR3 consists of 14 residues. This specimen consisted of PBMCs from blood, obtained roughly 12 days after vaccination. The V gene is TRBV7-6, the J gene TRBJ2-2, with D unclear. The receptor comes from a man over 45 who received an inactivated influenza vaccine. This CDR3 is CAISLDWGTGELFF. CDR3 sequence (DNA): TGTGCCATCAGCTTAGACTGGGGCACCGGGGAGCTGTTTTTT. The entire variable domain, with the rest obtained from reference TRBV7-6 and TRBJ2-2, is as follows: GAGVSQSPRYKVTKRGQDVALRCDPISGHVSLYWYRQALGQGPEFLTYFNYEAQQDKSGLPNDRFSAERPEGSISTLTIQRTEQRDSAMYRCAISLDWGTGELFFGEGSRLTVL.